Listed below are T cell receptor beta chains from one sample, sequenced in a study of blood T cell repertoires in COVID-19. The assay was immunoSEQ multiplex PCR, and TCRdb's table has in-frame clones only and misses some. The sample has some 45,000 clones, approximately 80% seen once. Sequencing was carried out using peripheral blood. Receptors originate from a woman aged 60 to 75 with acute or convalescent COVID-19. CDR3s include the opening cysteine and the closing phenylalanine or tryptophan. D genes are given only for firm matches. Expanded clones are given a class, and other clones once, few, many or no size at all.

-	13	TRBV30	TRBJ2-5	-	CAWSRWGPETQYF	TGTGCCTGGAGTCGCTGGGGCCCCGAGACCCAGTACTTC
-	15	TRBV5-1	TRBJ2-7	TRBD1	CASSLGRTGVYEQYF	TGCGCCAGCAGCTTGGGTCGGACAGGGGTCTACGAGCAGTACTTC
-	12	TRBV3-1/TRBV3-2	TRBJ2-1	-	CASSLPSHEQFF	TGTGCCAGCAGTCTTCCTAGCCATGAGCAGTTCTTC
-	15	TRBV19	TRBJ2-1	TRBD1	CASNSRGLATNEQFF	TGTGCCAGCAACTCCAGGGGGCTCGCCACAAATGAGCAGTTCTTC
-	17	TRBV7-9	TRBJ1-1	-	CASSFPPSGLGDTEAFF	TGTGCCAGCAGCTTTCCTCCGTCTGGGCTGGGCGACACTGAAGCTTTCTTT
-	14	TRBV18	TRBJ2-1	TRBD2	CASSLDAGGGEQFF	TGTGCCAGCTCACTGGATGCGGGGGGTGGTGAGCAGTTCTTC
-	15	TRBV4-2	TRBJ1-2	-	CASSQPPGGGWGYTF	TGTGCCAGCAGCCAACCCCCGGGGGGGGGATGGGGCTACACCTTC
-	13	TRBV2	TRBJ1-1	-	CASKAGWNTEAFF	TGTGCCAGCAAGGCAGGGTGGAACACTGAAGCTTTCTTT
-	14	TRBV6-5	TRBJ1-6	-	CASLIRGYNSPLHF	TGTGCCAGCCTTATAAGGGGGTATAATTCACCCCTCCACTTT
few	15	TRBV18	TRBJ2-1	-	CASSPSPSSYNEQFF	TGTGCCAGCTCACCATCTCCGAGCTCCTACAATGAGCAGTTCTTC
once	17	TRBV5-1	TRBJ2-2	TRBD1	CASSLTTGQGISGELFF	TGCGCCAGCAGCTTGACAACGGGACAGGGGATTTCCGGGGAGCTGTTTTTT
few	15	TRBV6-5	TRBJ2-7	TRBD1	CASSYSLGQGAQQYF	TGTGCCAGCAGTTACTCTTTGGGACAGGGGGCGCAGCAGTACTTC
-	17	TRBV7-2	TRBJ2-1	TRBD2	CASSLAGAGGSNNEQFF	TGTGCCAGCAGCTTAGCAGGTGCGGGGGGGTCAAACAATGAGCAGTTCTTC
-	16	TRBV28	TRBJ1-2	-	CASSPHGEGGDYGYTF	TGTGCCAGCAGTCCCCACGGGGAGGGGGGGGACTATGGCTACACCTTC
-	12	TRBV7-9	TRBJ1-1	-	CASRAGNTEAFF	TGTGCCAGCAGGGCGGGGAACACTGAAGCTTTCTTT
-	16	TRBV6-2/TRBV6-3	TRBJ1-5	TRBD1	CASSYSADRVDQPQHF	TGTGCCAGCAGTTACAGTGCGGACAGGGTTGATCAGCCCCAGCATTTT
-	15	TRBV4-1	TRBJ1-4	TRBD1	CASSRPGQGYEKLFF	TGCGCCAGCAGCCGACCGGGACAGGGATATGAAAAACTGTTTTTT
-	14	TRBV5-1	TRBJ2-1	TRBD2	CASSTGERGREQFF	TGCGCCAGCAGCACGGGGGAGCGGGGGCGTGAGCAGTTCTTC
once	13	TRBV2	TRBJ1-1	-	CASSRELNTEAFF	TGTGCCAGCAGCCGGGAGTTGAACACTGAAGCTTTCTTT
-	13	TRBV30	TRBJ1-6	-	CAWSGQTPSPLHF	TGTGCCTGGAGTGGACAGACCCCATCACCCCTCCACTTT
-	14	TRBV12-5	TRBJ2-1	TRBD1	CASGVGQSYNEQFF	TGTGCTAGTGGGGTGGGACAGAGCTACAATGAGCAGTTCTTC
-	15	TRBV7-4	TRBJ2-5	-	CASTPRGRGQETQYF	TGTGCCAGCACCCCCCGGGGGAGAGGACAAGAGACCCAGTACTTC
-	17	TRBV11-2	TRBJ2-2	TRBD1	CASSLRGQPANTGELFF	TGTGCCAGCAGCTTGAGGGGACAGCCAGCGAACACCGGGGAGCTGTTTTTT
-	16	TRBV6-6	TRBJ2-1	-	CASNPLDRGSYNEQFF	TGTGCCAGCAACCCCCTGGATAGGGGCTCCTACAATGAGCAGTTCTTC
-	15	TRBV24-1	TRBJ1-5	-	CATSSGLGGNQPQHF	TGTGCCACCAGTTCAGGACTAGGTGGCAATCAGCCCCAGCATTTT
-	14	TRBV4-3	TRBJ2-1	TRBD2	CASSQERGGGEQFF	TGCGCCAGCAGCCAAGAAAGAGGCGGGGGTGAGCAGTTCTTC
-	13	TRBV15	TRBJ1-2	TRBD1	CATSRGQGDGYTF	TGTGCCACCAGCAGAGGACAGGGGGATGGCTACACCTTC
-	15	TRBV19	TRBJ2-1	TRBD2	CASSIKRGAPNEQFF	TGTGCCAGTAGTATTAAGCGGGGGGCCCCCAATGAGCAGTTCTTC
-	14	TRBV19	TRBJ2-3	-	CASSHTGGPDTQYF	TGTGCCAGTAGTCACACTGGGGGCCCAGATACGCAGTATTTT
once	15	TRBV6-5	TRBJ1-5	TRBD1	CASSSSRTGYQPQHF	TGTGCCAGCAGTTCCTCCCGGACAGGGTATCAGCCCCAGCATTTT
-	15	TRBV2	TRBJ2-3	TRBD2	CARTGLAGRTDTQYF	TGTGCCAGAACAGGACTAGCGGGGCGCACAGATACGCAGTATTTT
-	13	TRBV23-1	TRBJ1-2	-	CASSRGAPQSYTF	TGCGCCAGCAGCCGGGGGGCCCCTCAGAGCTACACCTTC
-	12	TRBV7-9	TRBJ2-3	-	CASSLVADTQYF	TGTGCCAGCTCGCTAGTGGCAGATACGCAGTATTTT
-	15	TRBV6-5	TRBJ2-5	-	CASSNTLGAGETQYF	TGTGCCAGCAGTAATACTCTGGGGGCCGGGGAGACCCAGTACTTC
-	14	TRBV6-5	TRBJ2-7	-	CASSLPQGSDEQYF	TGTGCCAGCAGTCTTCCACAGGGAAGCGACGAGCAGTACTTC
-	17	TRBV7-8	TRBJ1-3	-	CASRRRKQSSSGNTIYF	TGTGCCAGCAGGCGGAGGAAACAGAGCAGTTCTGGAAACACCATATATTTT
few	13	TRBV6-2/TRBV6-3	TRBJ2-3	-	CASSYSLAHTQYF	TGTGCCAGCAGTTACTCTCTTGCGCATACGCAGTATTTT
-	14	TRBV6-2/TRBV6-3	TRBJ2-5	-	CASSYGQIQETQYF	TGTGCCAGCAGTTACGGACAGATCCAAGAGACCCAGTACTTC
-	14	TRBV2	TRBJ2-3	-	CASSGKDYPDTQYF	TGTGCCAGCAGTGGGAAGGACTACCCGGATACGCAGTATTTT
-	13	TRBV27	TRBJ2-2	-	CASRQGSFGELFF	TGTGCCAGCAGGCAGGGGAGTTTCGGGGAGCTGTTTTTT
-	15	TRBV12-5	TRBJ1-2	-	CASSDDIGELYGYTF	TGTGCTAGTTCTGACGATATCGGGGAGCTCTATGGCTACACCTTC
few	14	TRBV27	TRBJ1-2	-	CASSASDSVYGYTF	TGTGCCAGCAGTGCGTCGGACAGCGTCTATGGCTACACCTTC
-	14	TRBV12-5	TRBJ2-7	-	CASGLAQVSYEQYF	TGTGCTAGTGGTTTGGCACAGGTCTCCTACGAGCAGTACTTC
-	13	TRBV12-3/TRBV12-4	TRBJ1-1	-	CASSFSQNTEAFF	TGTGCCAGCAGTTTTAGTCAAAACACTGAAGCTTTCTTT
-	15	TRBV7-2	TRBJ2-7	-	CASSPPAVRSAEQYF	TGTGCCAGCAGCCCGCCGGCCGTCCGTAGCGCCGAGCAGTACTTC
-	15	TRBV9	TRBJ1-2	-	CASSAGHAANYGYTF	TGTGCCAGCAGCGCCGGACACGCTGCTAACTATGGCTACACCTTC
once	11	TRBV11-2	TRBJ1-1	-	CASSGGAQAFF	TGTGCCAGCAGCGGCGGAGCCCAAGCTTTCTTT
-	15	TRBV11-2	TRBJ1-1	-	CASSLVLLRNTEAFF	TGTGCCAGCAGCTTAGTGTTATTGCGGAACACTGAAGCTTTCTTT
-	15	TRBV5-4	TRBJ2-7	-	CASSLALGSSYEQYF	TGTGCCAGCAGCTTGGCTCTAGGGAGCTCCTACGAGCAGTACTTC
-	13	TRBV10-2	TRBJ2-7	-	CASSERRKLEQYF	TGCGCCAGCAGTGAAAGGAGGAAGCTCGAGCAGTACTTC